The rows below give T cell receptor beta chains drawn from one sample of a study of cytomegalovirus exposure and HLA in healthy donors. This table comes from immunoSEQ multiplex PCR, and its TCRdb copy is limited to in-frame clones, with some not included. This sample yields about 110,000 clones, of which roughly 70% are seen a single time; 5.4% belongs to the top ten. Sequenced: PBMCs. All receptors come from a woman in her 70s in good health and CMV-seropositive. Both conserved end residues are part of each CDR3. A D gene is named only where the DNA matches it firmly. Expanded clones get a size class; other rows say once, few or many, or leave the size out.

J: TRBJ1-6
size: -
V: TRBV5-1
D: TRBD1
DNA: TGCGCCAGCAGCTTGGCCCAGGGGGCGAATTCACCCCTCCACTTT
CDR3: CASSLAQGANSPLHF

J: TRBJ2-1
size: -
V: TRBV11-1
D: -
DNA: TGTGCCAGCAGCTTAGTGGGGGGTTACAATGAGCAGTTCTTC
CDR3: CASSLVGGYNEQFF

J: TRBJ1-1
size: -
V: TRBV14
D: -
DNA: TGTGCCAGCAGCCACCTAGCAGCCACTGAAGCTTTCTTT
CDR3: CASSHLAATEAFF

J: TRBJ2-1
size: -
V: TRBV7-9
D: -
DNA: TGTGCCAGCAGCTTAGGGGTCGGCGGGATAAATGAGCAGTTCTTC
CDR3: CASSLGVGGINEQFF

J: TRBJ2-1
size: -
V: TRBV5-1
D: TRBD2
DNA: TGCGCCAGCAGCTTGATCGTGACTAGCGCGTCTACCGCCTACAATGAGCAGTTCTTC
CDR3: CASSLIVTSASTAYNEQFF

J: TRBJ1-1
size: -
V: TRBV4-3
D: TRBD1
DNA: TGCGCCAGCAGCCAGAAGGACAGGGGGTATACTGAAGCTTTCTTT
CDR3: CASSQKDRGYTEAFF

J: TRBJ2-7
size: -
V: TRBV18
D: -
DNA: TGTGCCAGCTCACCAAGTCTAGCAGAGTACGAGCAGTACTTC
CDR3: CASSPSLAEYEQYF

J: TRBJ1-4
size: -
V: TRBV19
D: -
DNA: TGTGCCAGCCGAGCGGACGTGAATGAAAAACTGTTTTTT
CDR3: CASRADVNEKLFF

J: TRBJ2-2
size: -
V: TRBV29-1
D: -
DNA: TGCAGCGTTGGGTCTAGCGACGGGGAGCTGTTTTTT
CDR3: CSVGSSDGELFF

J: TRBJ2-4
size: -
V: TRBV6-1
D: -
DNA: TGTGCCAGCAGTGAAGGGGGGGCGGGAGCAAACATTCAGTACTTC
CDR3: CASSEGGAGANIQYF

J: TRBJ2-7
size: -
V: TRBV7-9
D: TRBD1
DNA: TGTGCCAGCAGCTCAATAGGCAGGACAGGGTTCATCGAGCAGTACTTC
CDR3: CASSSIGRTGFIEQYF

J: TRBJ1-3
size: -
V: TRBV7-2
D: -
DNA: TGTGCCAGCAGCTTAGCTGGTACTGCTGGAAACACCATATATTTT
CDR3: CASSLAGTAGNTIYF

J: TRBJ2-2
size: -
V: TRBV7-8
D: TRBD1
DNA: TGTGCCAGCAGCCCCGGACAGGCGTACACCGGGGAGCTGTTTTTT
CDR3: CASSPGQAYTGELFF

J: TRBJ1-1
size: -
V: TRBV11-1
D: -
DNA: TGTGCCAGCAGCTTAGAGGTGGGGGCAAACACTGAAGCTTTCTTT
CDR3: CASSLEVGANTEAFF

J: TRBJ1-3
size: -
V: TRBV7-9
D: -
DNA: TGTGCCAGCAGCTTAGAACGGGTCGACTTT
CDR3: CASSLERVDF

J: TRBJ1-4
size: few
V: TRBV19
D: TRBD1
DNA: TGTGCCAGTAGTAACGACAGGGATGGTGAAAAACTGTTTTTT
CDR3: CASSNDRDGEKLFF

J: TRBJ1-2
size: -
V: TRBV5-1
D: -
DNA: TGCGCCAGCAGACCAGACAATTATGGCTACACCTTC
CDR3: CASRPDNYGYTF

J: TRBJ2-2
size: -
V: TRBV5-6
D: -
DNA: TGTGCCAGCAGCTTGGCGGGGGACACCGGGGAGCTGTTTTTT
CDR3: CASSLAGDTGELFF

J: TRBJ1-5
size: -
V: TRBV30
D: -
DNA: TGTGCCTGGAGCAATGTAACGGGGGTTCAGCCCCAGCATTTT
CDR3: CAWSNVTGVQPQHF

J: TRBJ2-1
size: -
V: TRBV2
D: TRBD2
DNA: TGTGCCAGCGCGGGGGAAACCTACAATGAGCAGTTCTTC
CDR3: CASAGETYNEQFF

J: TRBJ1-2
size: -
V: TRBV25-1
D: -
DNA: TGTGCCAGCAGTGAGTGGGGAAGGGGAAGTGGCTACACCTTC
CDR3: CASSEWGRGSGYTF

J: TRBJ1-1
size: -
V: TRBV6-5
D: -
DNA: TGTGCCAGCAGTAAATCTAGTCGGACTGAAGCTTTCTTT
CDR3: CASSKSSRTEAFF

J: TRBJ1-2
size: -
V: TRBV19
D: -
DNA: TGTGCCAGTAGTATAAGGGGGGGTTTCGGAGCCGGGGGCTACACCTTC
CDR3: CASSIRGGFGAGGYTF

J: TRBJ2-5
size: -
V: TRBV7-9
D: -
DNA: TGTGCCAGCAGCTTAGTTGGCCTAAGGGGCCAAGAGACCCAGTACTTC
CDR3: CASSLVGLRGQETQYF

J: TRBJ2-7
size: -
V: TRBV6-6
D: TRBD1
DNA: TGTGCCAGCAGCCGCACAGGGGATTACGAGCAGTACTTC
CDR3: CASSRTGDYEQYF

J: TRBJ2-2
size: -
V: TRBV5-1
D: TRBD1
DNA: TGCGCCAGCAGCACGGGACAGGGGGGCACCGGGGAGCTGTTTTTT
CDR3: CASSTGQGGTGELFF

J: TRBJ1-2
size: once
V: TRBV7-8
D: -
DNA: TGTGCCAGCAGCCCTACAGTTCTCTATGGCTACACCTTC
CDR3: CASSPTVLYGYTF

J: TRBJ1-3
size: once
V: TRBV14
D: TRBD1
DNA: TGTGCCAGCAGCCAAGTCCCGGGACAGGGGCCTGGAAACACCATATATTTT
CDR3: CASSQVPGQGPGNTIYF

J: TRBJ2-5
size: -
V: TRBV27
D: TRBD1
DNA: TGTGCCAGCAGTTCCGCCGGGACAGGGGAAGAGACCCAGTACTTC
CDR3: CASSSAGTGEETQYF

J: TRBJ1-5
size: few
V: TRBV18
D: -
DNA: TGTGCCAGCTCACCACTAGGGGATAGCAATCAGCCCCAGCATTTT
CDR3: CASSPLGDSNQPQHF

J: TRBJ1-2
size: few
V: TRBV6-6
D: TRBD1
DNA: TGTGCCACCTCGTCCGGGACAGACTATGGCTACACCTTC
CDR3: CATSSGTDYGYTF

J: TRBJ1-2
size: -
V: TRBV6-5
D: TRBD1
DNA: TGTGCCAGCAGGTCAACAGGGGGCGTACGTGGCTACACCTTC
CDR3: CASRSTGGVRGYTF

J: TRBJ2-3
size: -
V: TRBV4-1
D: TRBD1
DNA: TGCGCCAGCAGCCTTGACAGGGGGCCTAGCACAGATACGCAGTATTTT
CDR3: CASSLDRGPSTDTQYF

J: TRBJ2-5
size: -
V: TRBV2
D: TRBD1
DNA: TGTGCCAGCAGCCGGGACAGGGGAGAGACCCAGTACTTC
CDR3: CASSRDRGETQYF

J: TRBJ2-7
size: once
V: TRBV6-5
D: -
DNA: TGTGCCAGCAGCCCGACGGGAAGCTCCTACGAGCAGTACTTC
CDR3: CASSPTGSSYEQYF

J: TRBJ2-7
size: -
V: TRBV6-5
D: -
DNA: TGTGCCAGCAGTTACGGGTCGGCAGGCCACATCCCCCACTTC
CDR3: CASSYGSAGHIPHF

J: TRBJ2-5
size: -
V: TRBV15
D: -
DNA: TGTGCCACCAGCAGAGGAGGGGGCCAAGAGACCCAGTACTTC
CDR3: CATSRGGGQETQYF

J: TRBJ2-1
size: few
V: TRBV5-6
D: -
DNA: TGTGCCAGCAGCTACAGGATTGAGCAGTTCTTC
CDR3: CASSYRIEQFF

J: TRBJ1-1
size: -
V: TRBV4-1
D: -
DNA: TGCGCCAGCAGCGCTGGGGAGACTGAAGCTTTCTTT
CDR3: CASSAGETEAFF

J: TRBJ2-5
size: -
V: TRBV11-2
D: TRBD2
DNA: TGTGCCAGCAGCTTGACTAGCGGTGAGACCCAGTACTTC
CDR3: CASSLTSGETQYF

J: TRBJ2-7
size: -
V: TRBV4-2
D: TRBD1
DNA: TGTGCCAGCAGCCACGGGACAGGGGTCTACGAGCAGTACTTC
CDR3: CASSHGTGVYEQYF

J: TRBJ2-3
size: once
V: TRBV10-3
D: TRBD1
DNA: TGTGCCATCAAAGCGACAGGGGGTTGGGATACGCAGTATTTT
CDR3: CAIKATGGWDTQYF

J: TRBJ1-2
size: -
V: TRBV19
D: -
DNA: TGTGCCAGTAGTATCCAAATTGTCCAGGTGCATGGCTACACCTTC
CDR3: CASSIQIVQVHGYTF

J: TRBJ1-2
size: -
V: TRBV6-5
D: -
DNA: TGTGCCAGCAGGACCGGGGTAGGAGCCAACTATGGCTACACCTTC
CDR3: CASRTGVGANYGYTF

J: TRBJ2-7
size: -
V: TRBV2
D: -
DNA: TGTGCCAGCAGTCCCTCGTGGGCATCTTACGAGCAGTACTTC
CDR3: CASSPSWASYEQYF

J: TRBJ2-5
size: few
V: TRBV5-1
D: -
DNA: TGCGCCAGCGGCAAGGGGTCAGAAGAGACCCAGTACTTC
CDR3: CASGKGSEETQYF

J: TRBJ2-5
size: -
V: TRBV4-3
D: -
DNA: TGCGCCAGCAGCCTTACGCGGGGTAAAGAGACCCAGTACTTC
CDR3: CASSLTRGKETQYF

J: TRBJ1-5
size: -
V: TRBV2
D: -
DNA: TGTGCCAGCAGTGGAGAATGGGGCAGCCCTCAGCATTTT
CDR3: CASSGEWGSPQHF

J: TRBJ1-5
size: -
V: TRBV11-1
D: TRBD1
DNA: TGTGCCAGCAGCAGGGGCCGGGGACAGCATAGCAATCAGCCCCAGCATTTT
CDR3: CASSRGRGQHSNQPQHF

J: TRBJ2-7
size: -
V: TRBV19
D: TRBD2
DNA: TGTGCCAGTACTGGACTTGGACTAGAGGGCTACGAGCAGTACTTC
CDR3: CASTGLGLEGYEQYF